This T cell receptor (beta chain) originates from a study of blood T cell repertoires in COVID-19. Study-wide background: From the United States, Italy and Spain came samples of acute and convalescent COVID-19. In each case, the material was cDNA or gDNA derived from T cells, B-cell-depleted T cells, or PBMCs.

The CDR3 is 13 amino acids. With V trimmed by 6 bases and J by 8 bases, 7 bases remained unmatched. CDR1 and CDR2 (germline): SQVTM, ANQGSEA. The authors' processing: Researchers report that nucleated cell counts were estimated from reference gene primer amplification. The data were produced by immunoSEQ multiplex PCR, yet TCRdb's version contains in-frame clones alone and is incomplete. V, J and clone size were drawn from that table, and D and trimming were deduced from the DNA. The table lists roughly 62,000 clones, roughly 80% of them singletons, with around 20% in the top ten. The material sequenced was peripheral blood. This TCR was sampled from a woman at least 80 years old with active or convalescent COVID-19. The chain combines TRBV29-1 with TRBJ1-4, with 9 nucleotides matching TRBD1. Here the CDR3 reads CSVGDRDGEKLFF. Written as DNA, the CDR3 is TGCAGCGTCGGGGACAGGGACGGGGAAAAACTGTTTTTT.